The clone carrying this TCR beta chain was seen repeatedly, ten times or more. Its antigen is unidentified. A patient was excluded if there was uncontrolled infection, other autoimmune disease, pregnancy or lactation. Every diagnosis used clinical symptoms, serum thyroxine and TRAb, thyroid ultrasound and orbital computed tomography. Amplification yielded TCR beta CDR3 regions, with RNA transcripts as the source. Initially, a first-round RT-PCR of the TCR CDR3 employed the HTBI primer set. TCRdb independently ran MiXCR on the multiplex PCR reads; one entry per CDR3 protein. The table includes a few hundred thousand distinct CDR3 sequences, roughly 13% detected once. This CDR3 comprises 14 residues. V gave up 8 bases and J gave up 10 bases, with 21 bases separating them. The germline gives CDR1 SEHNR, CDR2 FQNEAQ (reference sequence). This sample stems from a study of T cells in Graves' hyperthyroidism and ophthalmopathy.

Study-wide points: Among clonotypes expanded in thyroid above 0.001, most were also found in blood.

The sample was blood. The receptor comes from a woman aged 25-40 years with Graves' hyperthyroidism that later progressed to Graves' ophthalmopathy. The rearrangement uses TRBV7-9 and TRBJ2-1; D unclear. As DNA, the CDR3 is TGTGCCAGCTACATCCTTTCCGGAATGGGAGAGCAGTTCTTC. It encodes CASYILSGMGEQFF.